This T cell receptor (beta chain) was recorded in a study of blood T cells in healthy people across ages (dated by TCRdb to the mid-2010s). General notes on the study: In model experiments, roughly one uniquely barcoded TCR beta cDNA molecule per two T cells was captured by template switching. The donors were split into four age groups: young (average approximately 16 years), middle-aged (39), aged (approximately 60) and long-lived (approximately 80). To avoid experimental bias, donors of different ages were distributed randomly across sequencing lanes. The study measured age-related changes in TCR beta repertoire diversity using deep sequencing normalized with unique cDNA molecular identifiers. Two additional independent replicas of 1 million unique cDNA reads from the same blood draw were analyzed for two donors (one aged 18 to 30 and one aged 80 or older).

Libraries came from 5' RACE. Instrument used: Illumina HiSeq 2500. The second PCR ran for about 6 to 11 cycles and used a J-beta primer mix along with a sample-barcoded 5' primer. A unique molecular identifier was introduced onto each TCR beta cDNA molecule by a template-switch 5' adaptor carrying 12 random nucleotides. At least 2.5 million CDR3-containing paired-end reads were obtained from each sample. First-strand cDNA synthesis was performed from all RNA using the Mint cDNA synthesis kit, with priming by a TRBC-specific oligonucleotide. All cDNA was treated with uracil-DNA glycosylase and then went through a first 18-cycle PCR with the universal primers M1SS and BC2_uni_R. The original pipeline was this. Each sample was normalized by randomly selecting 1 million high-quality reads, each carrying a distinct molecular identifier. Reads sharing molecular identifiers were discarded rather than binned into consensus sequences. MiTCR, run with a Q25 quality threshold and the strictest error-elimination algorithm, handled CDR3 identification, clonotype clustering and error correction. A nonparametric unseen species model with Euler transformation was used to estimate a lower bound on total TCR beta diversity. The public sequencing data were trimmed at Q25 with fastp and processed into clonotypes with MiXCR by TCRdb, which kept only in-frame beta chains. When rows share a CDR3 protein, they turn into one entry using the most common DNA and genes. The V and J calls were determined by TCRdb, not by the authors. Present in this sample are 780,000 or so distinct CDR3 sequences, roughly 50% of which were seen just once. Roughly 26% of the sample is taken by the ten largest.

This clonotype was seen once. Its antigen is still unknown. One base away there is no much larger clone; base qualities are not given. Systemically healthy Caucasian individuals from Russia, 35 to 50 in total and aged about 6 to 100 years, were included as donors. Each donor gave approximately 10 milliliters of peripheral blood, collected into EDTA-treated Vacutainer tubes. Ficoll-Paque density-gradient centrifugation was used to isolate PBMCs, with at least 7 million obtained per sample. Trizol reagent was used to extract total RNA from the PBMCs, yielding at least 5 micrograms per sample. For every donor, flow cytometry on a PBMC aliquot measured the percentage of naive CD45RAhigh/CD27high T cells. From the cysteine through the phenylalanine, the CDR3 covers 20 amino acids. Just the 60-base CDR3 DNA is kept, in frame starting at base 1. The CDR1 and CDR2 encoded by the germline V gene are SGHAT and FQNNGV. Germline trimming amounts to 4 bases on V and 4 bases on J, with 25 as the count of junction bases outside the gene matches.

Findings and caveats that apply to the study as a whole: Bulk unsorted PBMC profiling prevented conclusive comparison of naive and antigen-experienced compartments. The percentage of naive T cells measured by flow cytometry correlated strongly with observed TCR beta diversity. The long-lived group showed more naive CD4+ T cells, fewer expanded clones and increased TCR diversity than the aged group, suggesting age selection. Observed TCR beta diversity per million T cells fell roughly linearly with age, and a significant reduction was already apparent by age around 40. Estimates of total diversity based on one million sequenced T cells were regarded as lower bounds and as underestimates. The CMV infection status of donors was not known, potentially confounding age-related changes in expanded clonotypes.

The source is a man aged 40-49 years in good health. Sequenced sample: blood. The V gene is TRBV11-2 and the J gene is TRBJ2-7, with TRBD1 matching 7 junction bases. The DNA sequence is as follows: TGTGCCAGCAGCTCCATAGGATCCCGTCTCGACAGGGCTGTAGGGTACGAGCAGTACTTC. Its translation is CASSSIGSRLDRAVGYEQYF.